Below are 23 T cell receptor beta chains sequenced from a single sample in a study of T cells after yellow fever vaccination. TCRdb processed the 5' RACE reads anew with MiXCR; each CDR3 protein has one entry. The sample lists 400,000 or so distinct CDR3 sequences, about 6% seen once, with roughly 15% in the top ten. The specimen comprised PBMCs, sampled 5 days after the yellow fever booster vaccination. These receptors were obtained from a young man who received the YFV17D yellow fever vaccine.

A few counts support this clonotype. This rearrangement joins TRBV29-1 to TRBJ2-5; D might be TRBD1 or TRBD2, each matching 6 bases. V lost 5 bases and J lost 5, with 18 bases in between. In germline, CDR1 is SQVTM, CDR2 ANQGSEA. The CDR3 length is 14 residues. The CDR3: CSVPQLGGLETQYF. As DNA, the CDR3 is TGCAGCGTTCCCCAGCTAGGGGGGCTGGAGACCCAGTACTTC.

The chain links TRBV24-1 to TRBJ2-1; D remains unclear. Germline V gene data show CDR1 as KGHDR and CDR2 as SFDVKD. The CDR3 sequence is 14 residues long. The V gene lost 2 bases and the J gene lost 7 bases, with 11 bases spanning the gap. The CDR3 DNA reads TGTGCCACCAGTGATTATCCCAACGTGAATGAGCAGTTCTTC. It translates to CATSDYPNVNEQFF.

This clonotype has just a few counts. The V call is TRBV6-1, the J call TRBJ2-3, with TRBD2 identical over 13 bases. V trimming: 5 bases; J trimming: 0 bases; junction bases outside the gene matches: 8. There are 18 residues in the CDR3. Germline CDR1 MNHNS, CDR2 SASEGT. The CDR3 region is CASSRPRTSGSSTDTQYF. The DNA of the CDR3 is TGTGCCAGCAGTAGACCCCGGACTAGCGGGAGTAGCACAGATACGCAGTATTTT.

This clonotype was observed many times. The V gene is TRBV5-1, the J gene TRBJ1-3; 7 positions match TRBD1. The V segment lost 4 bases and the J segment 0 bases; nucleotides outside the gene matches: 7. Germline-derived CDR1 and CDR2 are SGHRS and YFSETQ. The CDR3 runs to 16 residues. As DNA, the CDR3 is TGCGCCAGCAGCCTCATGACAGGGAACTCTGGAAACACCATATATTTT. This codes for CASSLMTGNSGNTIYF.

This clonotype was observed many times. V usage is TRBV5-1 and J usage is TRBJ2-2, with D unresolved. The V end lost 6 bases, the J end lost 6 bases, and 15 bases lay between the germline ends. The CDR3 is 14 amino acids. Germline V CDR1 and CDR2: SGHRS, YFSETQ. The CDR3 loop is CASTVLNKPGELFF. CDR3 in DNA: TGCGCCAGCACAGTCCTGAACAAACCCGGGGAGCTGTTTTTT. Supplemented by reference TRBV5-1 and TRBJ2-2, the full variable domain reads KAGVTQTPRYLIKTRGQQVTLSCSPISGHRSVSWYQQTPGQGLQFLFEYFSETQRNKGNFPGRFSGRQFSNSRSEMNVSTLELGDSALYLCASTVLNKPGELFFGEGSRLTVL.

This CDR3 reads CASSYGRGLAGVEQFF. The CDR3 nucleotides read TGTGCCAGCAGTTACGGAAGGGGACTAGCGGGAGTGGAGCAGTTCTTC. The V and J genes are TRBV6-5 and TRBJ2-1; 14 bases are a match to TRBD2. J gave up 10 bases and V 2 bases, and 7 bases lay outside the gene matches. The CDR3 sequence is 16 residues long. Germline V gives CDR1 MNHEY, CDR2 SVGAGI.

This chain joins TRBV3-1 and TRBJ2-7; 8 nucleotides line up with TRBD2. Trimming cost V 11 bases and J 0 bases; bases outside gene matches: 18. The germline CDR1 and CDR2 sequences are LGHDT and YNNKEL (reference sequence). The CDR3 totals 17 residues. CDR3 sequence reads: CACSQERTGGGSYEQYF. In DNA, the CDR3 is TGTGCCTGCTCCCAAGAGAGGACGGGAGGGGGCTCCTACGAGCAGTACTTC.

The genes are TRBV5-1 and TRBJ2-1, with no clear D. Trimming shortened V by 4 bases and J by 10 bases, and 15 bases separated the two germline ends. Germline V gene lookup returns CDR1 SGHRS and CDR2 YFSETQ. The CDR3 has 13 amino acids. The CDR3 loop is CASSPVLAAEQFF. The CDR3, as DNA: TGCGCCAGCAGCCCCGTGTTGGCCGCCGAGCAGTTCTTC.

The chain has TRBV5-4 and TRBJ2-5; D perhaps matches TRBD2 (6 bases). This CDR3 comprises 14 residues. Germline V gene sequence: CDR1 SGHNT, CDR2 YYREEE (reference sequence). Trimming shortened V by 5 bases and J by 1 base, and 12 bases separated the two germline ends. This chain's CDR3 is CASSGGGTQETQYF. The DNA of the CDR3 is TGTGCCAGCAGTGGGGGAGGAACCCAAGAGACCCAGTACTTC.

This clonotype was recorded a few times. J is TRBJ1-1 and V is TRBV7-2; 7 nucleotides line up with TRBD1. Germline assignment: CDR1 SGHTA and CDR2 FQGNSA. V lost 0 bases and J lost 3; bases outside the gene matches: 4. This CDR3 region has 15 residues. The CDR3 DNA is TGTGCCAGCAGCTTAGCAGGGGGCTTGTACACTGAAGCTTTCTTT. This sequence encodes CASSLAGGLYTEAFF.

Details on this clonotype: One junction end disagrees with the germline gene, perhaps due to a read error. CDR3 bases: TGTGGCAGCAGCCAAGGTGTGGGGCACGAATATTTT. It encodes CGSSQGVGHEYF. The chain is built from TRBV3-1 and TRBJ2-3; D is possibly TRBD1 (5 bases). This CDR3 region has 12 residues. The germline V gene has CDR1 LGHDT and CDR2 YNNKEL (reference sequence).

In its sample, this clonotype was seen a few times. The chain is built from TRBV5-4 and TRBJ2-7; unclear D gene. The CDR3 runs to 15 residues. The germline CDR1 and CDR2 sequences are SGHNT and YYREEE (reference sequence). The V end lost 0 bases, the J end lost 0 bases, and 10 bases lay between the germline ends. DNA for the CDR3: TGTGCCAGCAGCTTGGCCGTGTCTCCCTCCTACGAGCAGTACTTC. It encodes CASSLAVSPSYEQYF.

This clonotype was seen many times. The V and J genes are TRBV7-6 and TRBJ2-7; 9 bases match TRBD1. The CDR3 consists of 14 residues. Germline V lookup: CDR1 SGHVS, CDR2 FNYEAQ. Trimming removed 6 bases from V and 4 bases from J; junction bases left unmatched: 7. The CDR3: CASSYRQGEYEQYF. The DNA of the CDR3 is TGTGCCAGCAGTTATAGACAGGGGGAATACGAGCAGTACTTC.

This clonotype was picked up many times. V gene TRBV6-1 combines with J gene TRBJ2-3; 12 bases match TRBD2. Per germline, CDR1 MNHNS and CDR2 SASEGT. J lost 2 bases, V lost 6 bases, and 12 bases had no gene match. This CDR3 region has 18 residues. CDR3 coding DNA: TGTGCCAGCAGCGATTCAACTACTAGCGGGAGGTTCACAGATACGCAGTATTTT. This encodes CASSDSTTSGRFTDTQYF.

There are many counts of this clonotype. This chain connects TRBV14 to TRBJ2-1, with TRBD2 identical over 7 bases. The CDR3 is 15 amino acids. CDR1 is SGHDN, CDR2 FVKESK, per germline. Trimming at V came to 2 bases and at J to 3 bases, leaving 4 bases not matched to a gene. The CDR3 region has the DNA TGTGCCAGCAGCCAAATCCAGCGGGACTACAATGAGCAGTTCTTC. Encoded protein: CASSQIQRDYNEQFF.

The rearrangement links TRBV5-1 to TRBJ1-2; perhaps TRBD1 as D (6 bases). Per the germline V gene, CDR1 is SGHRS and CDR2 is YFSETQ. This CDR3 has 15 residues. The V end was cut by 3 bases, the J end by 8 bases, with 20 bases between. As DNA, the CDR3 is TGCGCCAGCAGCTCCCGACAGGACTACTCAGACGGCTACACCTTC. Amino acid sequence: CASSSRQDYSDGYTF.

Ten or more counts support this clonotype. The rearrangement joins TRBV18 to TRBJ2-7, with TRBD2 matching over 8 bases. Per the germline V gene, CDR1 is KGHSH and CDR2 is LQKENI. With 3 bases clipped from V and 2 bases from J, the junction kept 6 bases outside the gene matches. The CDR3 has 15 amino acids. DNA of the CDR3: TGTGCCAGCTCACCCCGCGGTAGCGGGACCTACGAGCAGTACTTC. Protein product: CASSPRGSGTYEQYF.

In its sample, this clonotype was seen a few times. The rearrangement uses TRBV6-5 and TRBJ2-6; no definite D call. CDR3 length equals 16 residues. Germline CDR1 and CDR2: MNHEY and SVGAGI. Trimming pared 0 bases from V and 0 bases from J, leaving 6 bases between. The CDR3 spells CASSYSMASGANVLTF. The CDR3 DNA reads TGTGCCAGCAGTTACTCGATGGCCTCTGGGGCCAACGTCCTGACTTTC.

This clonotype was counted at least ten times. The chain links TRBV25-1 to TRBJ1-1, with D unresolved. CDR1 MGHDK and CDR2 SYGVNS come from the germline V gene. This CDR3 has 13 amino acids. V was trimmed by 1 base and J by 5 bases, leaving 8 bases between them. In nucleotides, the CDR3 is TGTGCCAGCAGTGAATCACGGGCGACTGAAGCTTTCTTT. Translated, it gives CASSESRATEAFF.

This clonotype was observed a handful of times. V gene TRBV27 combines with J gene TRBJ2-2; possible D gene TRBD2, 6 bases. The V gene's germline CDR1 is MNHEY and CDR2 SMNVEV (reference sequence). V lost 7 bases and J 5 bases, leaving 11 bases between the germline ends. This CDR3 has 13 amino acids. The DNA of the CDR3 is TGTGCCAGCACCGGACTAAATACCGGGGAGCTGTTTTTT. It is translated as CASTGLNTGELFF.

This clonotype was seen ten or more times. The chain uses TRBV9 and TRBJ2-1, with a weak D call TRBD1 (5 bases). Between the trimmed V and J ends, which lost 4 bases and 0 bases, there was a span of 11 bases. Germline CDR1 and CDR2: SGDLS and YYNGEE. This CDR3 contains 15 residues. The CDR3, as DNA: TGTGCCAGCAGCCCACTCCAGGGCTCCTACAATGAGCAGTTCTTC. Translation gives CASSPLQGSYNEQFF. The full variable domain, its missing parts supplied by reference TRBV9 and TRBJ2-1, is DSGVTQTPKHLITATGQRVTLRCSPRSGDLSVYWYQQSLDQGLQFLIQYYNGEERAKGNILERFSAQQFPDLHSELNLSSLELGDSALYFCASSPLQGSYNEQFFGPGTRLTVL.

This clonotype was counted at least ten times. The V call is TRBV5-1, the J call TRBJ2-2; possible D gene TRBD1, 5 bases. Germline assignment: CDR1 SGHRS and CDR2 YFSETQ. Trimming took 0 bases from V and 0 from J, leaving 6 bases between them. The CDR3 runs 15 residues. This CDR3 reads CASSLEGPNTGELFF. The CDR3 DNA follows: TGCGCCAGCAGCTTGGAGGGGCCGAACACCGGGGAGCTGTTTTTT. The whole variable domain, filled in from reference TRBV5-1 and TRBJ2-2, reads KAGVTQTPRYLIKTRGQQVTLSCSPISGHRSVSWYQQTPGQGLQFLFEYFSETQRNKGNFPGRFSGRQFSNSRSEMNVSTLELGDSALYLCASSLEGPNTGELFFGEGSRLTVL.

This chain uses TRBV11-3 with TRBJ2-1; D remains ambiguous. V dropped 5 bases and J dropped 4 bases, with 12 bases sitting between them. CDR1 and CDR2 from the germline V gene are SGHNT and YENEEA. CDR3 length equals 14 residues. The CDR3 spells CASSPSAVYNEQFF. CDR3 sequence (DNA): TGTGCCAGCAGCCCATCAGCCGTTTACAATGAGCAGTTCTTC.